Below are 30 T cell receptor beta chains sequenced from a single sample in a study of type 1 and type 2 diabetes patients. PCR was run on genomic DNA. A primer set of 30 forward and 13 reverse primers amplified the CDR3. TCRdb redid the calling of the multiplex PCR reads with MiXCR, one entry per CDR3 protein. Among about 290,000 distinct CDR3 sequences listed, more than 45% were seen once. Specimen: peripheral blood mononuclear cells (PBMCs). Receptors were obtained from a man between 18 and 29 years old with type 2 diabetes.

This clonotype was recorded a few times. The J gene is TRBJ2-7, the V gene TRBV7-2, with 7 bases lining up with TRBD2. V lost 2 bases, J lost 2 bases, and 6 bases stayed unmatched. The germline V gene has CDR1 SGHTA and CDR2 FQGNSA. This CDR3 is 15 amino acids long. The CDR3 region has the DNA TGTGCCAGCAGCTTAATGCGGGGGTACCCCTACGAGCAGTACTTC. Protein: CASSLMRGYPYEQYF.

V usage is TRBV7-2 and J usage is TRBJ1-4, with D tentatively TRBD1 (6 bases). V lost 5 bases, J lost 5 bases, and 15 bases lay in between. The CDR3 is made up of 15 amino acids. Germline lookup yields CDR1 SGHTA and CDR2 FQGNSA. The CDR3 coding sequence is TGTGCCAGCAGCGTAGAAGGGACACTAAATGAAAAACTGTTTTTT. Amino acids: CASSVEGTLNEKLFF.

This clonotype occurred many times. This rearrangement joins TRBV10-2 to TRBJ2-7; 13 bases are a match to TRBD2. The CDR3 spans 16 residues. Germline V CDR1 and CDR2: WSHSY, SAAADI. The trim removed 9 bases at V and 3 bases at J, leaving 11 bases unmatched. In DNA form, the CDR3 reads TGCGCCAGTGGGGCGGGGAGGACTAGCGGGAGCTACGAGCAGTACTTC. It encodes CASGAGRTSGSYEQYF.

This chain connects TRBV27 to TRBJ2-1; a possible D gene is TRBD1 (6 bases). CDR1 is MNHEY, CDR2 SMNVEV, per germline (reference sequence). V lost 5 bases, J lost 3 bases, and 17 bases lay in between. The CDR3 runs to 16 residues. CDR3: CASSLPGATYYNEQFF. CDR3 coding DNA: TGTGCCAGCAGTCTACCAGGGGCTACCTACTACAATGAGCAGTTCTTC.

This clonotype occurred a few times. V gene TRBV15 combines with J gene TRBJ1-1; no definite D call. V lost 3 bases, J lost 3 bases, and 14 bases lay in between. The length of the CDR3 is 15 residues. Germline values: CDR1 LNHNV, CDR2 YYDKDF (reference sequence). CDR3 coding DNA: TGTGCCACCAGCAGGGAGGGATCAGAGGACACTGAAGCTTTCTTT. It is translated as CATSREGSEDTEAFF.

This chain connects TRBV20-1 to TRBJ2-7, with 8 bases fitting TRBD2. The CDR3 length is 13 residues. From germline, CDR1 is DFQATT and CDR2 SNEGSKA (reference sequence). The V and J ends lost 5 bases and 2 bases, in that order; junction bases with no gene match: 5. CDR3 loop: CSASRTSPYEQYF. The CDR3 DNA follows: TGCAGTGCTTCGAGGACTAGCCCCTACGAGCAGTACTTC.

This rearrangement joins TRBV12-3 or TRBV12-4 to TRBJ2-1; the match to TRBD1 covers 9 bases. V shed 1 base, J shed 1 base, and the junction held 5 bases outside the gene matches. The CDR3 runs 17 residues. CDR3 amino acids: CASSLGRDRASYNEQFF. The CDR3, as DNA: TGTGCCAGCAGTTTAGGCCGGGACAGGGCTTCCTACAATGAGCAGTTCTTC.

V usage is TRBV29-1 and J usage is TRBJ2-7; 11 nucleotides match TRBD2. The CDR3 is made up of 15 amino acids. Germline V gene data show CDR1 as SQVTM and CDR2 as ANQGSEA. V was clipped by 4 bases and J by 2 bases; unmatched bases: 7. The CDR3 region is CSVASLAGGPYEQYF. CDR3 nucleotides: TGCAGCGTTGCCTCTCTAGCGGGGGGCCCCTACGAGCAGTACTTC.

This clonotype was picked up one time. The chain has TRBV11-3 and TRBJ2-5, with 9 nucleotides matching TRBD2. The V gene end was trimmed by 7 bases and the J gene end by 1 base; junction bases not matched to a gene: 7. The CDR3 has 15 residues. Germline CDR1 SGHNT, CDR2 YENEEA. The CDR3 loop reads CASTSSGGFQETQYF. Here the CDR3 DNA reads TGTGCCAGCACCTCCAGCGGGGGGTTCCAAGAGACCCAGTACTTC.

As concerns this clonotype: This may be a read error: a much more frequent sequence differs by one nucleotide. This sequence joins TRBV25-1 and TRBJ2-7, with no clear D. The CDR3 totals 13 residues. V was pared by 10 bases and J by 6 bases, with 19 bases between. Germline V gene data show CDR1 as MGHDK and CDR2 as SYGVNS. This chain's CDR3 is CATSSSGHIEQYF. The CDR3, as DNA: TGTGCCACCAGCAGCAGTGGGCACATCGAGCAGTACTTC.

The CDR3 DNA sequence: TGCGCCAGCAGTGAAGCGGGAGTAACGACTCTCCACAATGAGCAGTTCTTC. Protein: CASSEAGVTTLHNEQFF. The genes are TRBV10-2 and TRBJ2-1; 8 bases match TRBD2. This CDR3 spans 17 amino acids. Germline loops: CDR1 WSHSY, CDR2 SAAADI. The ends lost 3 bases at V and 5 bases at J; junction bases unmatched: 12.

The chain recombines TRBV28 with TRBJ1-6, with D perhaps matching TRBD1 (5 bases). In germline, CDR1 is MDHEN, CDR2 SYDVKM. The CDR3 consists of 14 residues. V lost 9 bases, J lost 8 bases, and 17 bases lay in between. The CDR3 DNA is TGTGCCAGTTGGGACCATAACCCTGATTCACCCCTCCACTTT. This codes for CASWDHNPDSPLHF.

This chain links TRBV9 with TRBJ2-7; no definite D call. The germline CDR1 and CDR2 sequences are SGDLS and YYNGEE. The CDR3 spans 13 residues. V lost 1 base to trimming and J lost 5 bases, with 10 bases between them. The CDR3 region is CASSVLSGNEQYF. The DNA for the CDR3 is TGTGCCAGCAGCGTACTATCTGGGAACGAGCAGTACTTC.

In this sample, this clonotype turned up a few times. The gene calls are TRBV6-6 and TRBJ2-7; tentative D call: TRBD2 (5 bases). Per germline, CDR1 MNHNY and CDR2 SVGAGI (reference sequence). The CDR3 length is 13 residues. V lost 10 bases and J lost 2, with 15 bases in between. DNA of the CDR3: TGTGCCATCAGAGAGGGTATCGCCTACGAGCAGTACTTC. Residues: CAIREGIAYEQYF.

The chain is built from TRBV6-5 and TRBJ2-7; TRBD2 matches 7 bases. CDR1 and CDR2 (germline): MNHEY, SVGAGI. This CDR3 is built from 15 residues. V dropped 2 bases and J dropped 6; count of bases not matched to a gene: 10. The CDR3 sequence is CASSYDRGSAPEQYF. The CDR3 nucleotides read TGTGCCAGCAGTTACGATCGCGGGAGTGCCCCCGAGCAGTACTTC.

V and J are TRBV5-1 and TRBJ1-2; TRBD1 is a possible D gene (5 bases). V was trimmed by 4 bases and J by 0 bases, leaving 13 bases between them. The CDR3 totals 15 residues. Germline-derived CDR1 and CDR2 are SGHRS and YFSETQ. DNA for the CDR3: TGCGCCAGCAGCGGCCAGGGCAGAGCTAACTATGGCTACACCTTC. Its protein is CASSGQGRANYGYTF. The complete variable domain, with remaining parts taken from reference TRBV5-1 and TRBJ1-2, reads KAGVTQTPRYLIKTRGQQVTLSCSPISGHRSVSWYQQTPGQGLQFLFEYFSETQRNKGNFPGRFSGRQFSNSRSEMNVSTLELGDSALYLCASSGQGRANYGYTFGSGTRLTVV.

The genes are TRBV20-1 and TRBJ2-5, with 10 bases matching TRBD1. The end of the DNA is better explained by TRBJ2-1, so the J call may be wrong. Germline CDR1 is DFQATT and CDR2 is SNEGSKA (reference sequence). This CDR3 is 15 amino acids long. The CDR3 coding sequence is TGCAGTGCTGTGGACAGGGGGATTGGTGGCAATGAGCAGTTCTTC. Amino acid sequence: CSAVDRGIGGNEQFF.

The genes are TRBV7-2 and TRBJ2-5; 12 nucleotides agree with TRBD1. The DNA matches TRBJ2-1 better at its end, which makes the J call doubtful. Germline-derived CDR1 and CDR2 are SGHTA and FQGNSA. CDR3 length: 16 amino acids. This CDR3 reads CASSLVRDRGLDGQFF. In DNA form, the CDR3 reads TGTGCCAGCAGCTTAGTCCGGGACAGGGGGCTCGATGGGCAGTTCTTC.

The CDR3 loop reads CSARARDGANVLTF. In DNA, the CDR3 is TGCAGTGCTAGAGCCCGGGATGGGGCCAACGTCCTGACTTTC. The chain recombines TRBV20-1 with TRBJ2-6, with D possibly matching TRBD2 (5 bases). This CDR3 has 14 residues. CDR1 is DFQATT, CDR2 SNEGSKA, per germline (reference sequence). The ends were cut back, 1 base at V and 3 bases at J, with 7 bases in the middle.

V usage is TRBV14 and J usage is TRBJ2-5, with D perhaps given as TRBD1 or TRBD2 (5 bases each). This CDR3 contains 13 residues. The ends were cut back, 0 bases at V and 9 bases at J, with 11 bases in the middle. Germline V gene data show CDR1 as SGHDN and CDR2 as FVKESK. CDR3 nucleotide sequence: TGTGCCAGCAGCCAAGAGGGGATGGGGGCCCAGTACTTC. This encodes CASSQEGMGAQYF.

Notes on this clonotype: The junction departs from the called germline gene at one end, perhaps through a read error. DNA for the CDR3: TGCGCCAGCAGCCCCCGGGACAGGGGACGCCCATATTATGACTACACCTTC. Translated: CASSPRDRGRPYYDYTF. V is TRBV7-2 and J is TRBJ1-2; 10 nucleotides agree with TRBD1. In germline, CDR1 is SGHTA, CDR2 FQGNSA. This CDR3 contains 17 residues.

This clonotype was seen a single time. J is TRBJ1-2 and V is TRBV10-3; 8 bases agree with TRBD1. Looked up from germline, CDR1 is ENHRY and CDR2 is SYGVKD. V shed 0 bases, J shed 3 bases, and the junction held 3 bases outside the gene matches. There are 15 residues in the CDR3. The CDR3 coding sequence is TGTGCCATCAGTGAGTCGACAGGGGTCGACTATGGCTACACCTTC. Encoded protein: CAISESTGVDYGYTF.

The V gene is TRBV15, the J gene TRBJ1-4; the D gene is possibly TRBD1 (5 bases). Germline V lookup: CDR1 LNHNV, CDR2 YYDKDF (reference sequence). V lost 0 bases and J 5 bases, leaving 13 bases between the germline ends. This CDR3 spans 16 amino acids. The CDR3: CATSRDPGAINEKLFF. The CDR3, as DNA: TGTGCCACCAGCAGAGATCCTGGGGCGATAAATGAAAAACTGTTTTTT.

As to this clonotype: This clone may be a read error of a much larger clone one base away. The CDR3 sequence is CASSGTGGEETQYF. CDR3 bases: TGTGCCAGCAGTGGGACAGGGGGCGAAGAGACCCAGTACTTC. This chain uses TRBV25-1 with TRBJ2-5, with 11 bases aligning to TRBD1. Unmatched junction bases numbered 1, after V lost 4 bases and J lost 3 bases. Germline V CDR1 and CDR2: MGHDK, SYGVNS. The CDR3 runs to 14 residues.

V is TRBV7-9 and J is TRBJ2-5, with no clear D. Germline V gives CDR1 SEHNR, CDR2 FQNEAQ (reference sequence). The V and J ends lost 2 bases and 1 base respectively, with 8 bases between them. The CDR3 covers 14 residues. The DNA for the CDR3 is TGTGCCAGCAGCTTACAAGTCTTCCAAGAGACCCAGTACTTC. This sequence encodes CASSLQVFQETQYF.

Of note for this clonotype: The junction differs from germline at one of its ends, possibly a read error. V is TRBV30 and J is TRBJ1-4, with D maybe TRBD1 (5 bases). Germline V gene lookup returns CDR1 GTSNPN and CDR2 SVGIG (reference sequence). The CDR3 runs 14 residues. Here the CDR3 reads CAWRRGRGPEELFF. CDR3 bases: TGTGCCTGGAGGAGGGGAAGGGGCCCTGAAGAACTGTTTTTT.

This clonotype has a handful of counts. The chain recombines TRBV7-8 with TRBJ1-1; TRBD1 might be the D (5 bases). The V end was cut by 1 base, the J end by 0 bases, with 21 bases between. Germline V lookup: CDR1 SGHVS, CDR2 FQNEAQ. CDR3 length equals 19 residues. CDR3 in DNA: TGTGCCAGCAGCTTAGGGCTCGGCGGGCAGGGCTTCATGAACACTGAAGCTTTCTTT. Amino acids: CASSLGLGGQGFMNTEAFF.

J is TRBJ2-1 and V is TRBV15, with 8 bases fitting TRBD1. Germline V CDR1 and CDR2: LNHNV, YYDKDF (reference sequence). The ends lost 2 bases at V and 5 bases at J; junction bases unmatched: 5. The CDR3 is 15 residues long. CDR3 bases: TGTGCCACCAGCAGAAGGACAGGGCGTAACAATGAGCAGTTCTTC. It yields the protein CATSRRTGRNNEQFF.

The CDR3 protein is CSAREQGREQYF. CDR3 sequence (DNA): TGCAGTGCTAGAGAACAGGGGCGAGAGCAGTACTTC. The V call is TRBV20-1, the J call TRBJ2-7; 7 bases line up with TRBD1. The CDR3 has 12 amino acids. Germline CDR1 and CDR2: DFQATT and SNEGSKA (reference sequence). The trim removed 0 bases at V and 7 bases at J, leaving 3 bases unmatched.

The rearrangement links TRBV2 to TRBJ2-2, with a tentative D call TRBD1 (5 bases). V lost 9 bases to trimming and J lost 1 base, with 6 bases between them. The CDR3 is 12 amino acids. The germline gives CDR1 SNHLY, CDR2 FYNNEI. This CDR3 is CASTGNTGELFF. CDR3 nucleotides: TGTGCCAGTACAGGGAACACCGGGGAGCTGTTTTTT.